This T cell receptor beta chain was captured in a study of T cells expressing NK-cell markers. Study-level background: Eight donors were sequenced, seven testing HCMV-seropositive and one testing seronegative.

UMIs were included in TCR beta cDNA generated by 5'RACE template switching. TCRdb reprocessed the 5' RACE reads and keeps a single row for each CDR3 protein, giving no DNA. Its listing shows about 370,000 distinct CDR3 sequences. CDR1 is DFQATT, CDR2 SNEGSKA, per germline (reference sequence). This CDR3 spans 15 amino acids. The specimen sequenced was blood T cells: a sorted CD56 or NKG2C T cell subset, CD4+ or CD8+ T cells, or bulk PBMC T cells (not recorded which). The chain is built from TRBV20-1 and TRBJ2-7. This TCR derives from a woman in her 50s in good health. The CDR3 loop reads CSARDILAASYEQYF.